These T cell receptor beta chains were read from a single sample in a study of CD8 T cells in ankylosing spondylitis. TCRdb processed the 5' RACE reads anew with MiXCR; each CDR3 protein has one entry. The sample has fewer than 200,000 distinct CDR3 sequences, about 20% seen once. The sample was blood, either unsorted or a sorted T cell fraction (not recorded which). These receptor sequences come from a male donor aged 10 to 30 with ankylosing spondylitis or in good health (not recorded which). Each CDR3 is given with its conserved first and last residue. Each record gives: clone size, J gene, D gene, V gene, CDR3 protein, CDR3 DNA. D genes are given only for firm matches. Rows may omit the clone size; those that give it use once, few, many or a size class.

many	TRBJ2-1	TRBD2	TRBV3-1	CASSQGTSPAYNDQFF	TGTGCCAGCAGCCAAGGGACTAGCCCTGCCTACAATGATCAGTTCTTC
many	TRBJ2-1	TRBD1	TRBV9	CASSVTTQGGPYNEQFF	TGTGCCAGCAGCGTAACCACACAGGGGGGCCCCTACAATGAGCAGTTCTTC
many	TRBJ2-3	TRBD2	TRBV20-1	CSAREPTSGSPDTQYF	TGCAGTGCTAGAGAACCGACTAGCGGGAGCCCAGATACGCAGTATTTT
few	TRBJ1-2	-	TRBV29-1	CSVEGPGLRDNGYTF	TGCAGCGTTGAGGGTCCAGGGTTGAGGGATAATGGCTACACCTTC
few	TRBJ2-1	TRBD1	TRBV29-1	CSVRGPRDRVANEQFF	TGCAGCGTTAGGGGACCCCGGGACAGGGTAGCCAATGAGCAGTTCTTC
few	TRBJ1-6	TRBD1	TRBV5-4	CASSLVGTGNSSPLHF	TGTGCCAGCAGCCTGGTGGGGACAGGGAATTCTTCACCCCTCCACTTT
many	TRBJ2-5	-	TRBV18	CASQQTLGDQETQYF	TGTGCCAGCCAACAGACTCTTGGGGACCAAGAGACCCAGTACTTC
many	TRBJ2-1	TRBD2	TRBV5-6	CASSLDLLAGPSYNEQFF	TGTGCCAGCAGCTTGGACCTACTAGCGGGGCCGTCCTACAATGAGCAGTTCTTC
many	TRBJ2-5	TRBD2	TRBV7-6	CASSPGLVQETQYF	TGTGCCAGCAGCCCCGGACTAGTCCAAGAGACCCAGTACTTC
many	TRBJ2-1	TRBD2	TRBV10-3	CAISESGTSGSLEQFF	TGTGCCATCAGTGAGTCCGGGACTAGCGGGAGCCTTGAGCAGTTCTTC
many	TRBJ1-4	TRBD1	TRBV2	CASTGTANEKLFF	TGTGCCAGCACTGGGACAGCTAATGAAAAACTGTTTTTT
-	TRBJ2-1	TRBD2	TRBV20-1	CSARDTLWTSREQFF	TGCAGTGCTAGGGACACCCTTTGGACTAGTAGAGAGCAGTTCTTC
-	TRBJ2-7	TRBD1	TRBV6-5	CASSRRGLDRGSYEQYF	TGTGCCAGCAGTCGCCGGGGGCTGGACAGGGGTAGCTACGAGCAGTACTTC
many	TRBJ2-7	TRBD2	TRBV14	CASSWGTSGTSYEQYF	TGTGCCAGCAGCTGGGGGACTAGCGGGACCTCCTACGAGCAGTACTTC
few	TRBJ2-2	-	TRBV25-1	CASSRGVITGELFF	TGTGCCAGCAGTCGAGGGGTCATCACCGGGGAGCTGTTTTTT
few	TRBJ1-1	TRBD1	TRBV20-1	CSARDGTGNTEAFF	TGCAGTGCTAGAGATGGGACAGGGAATACTGAAGCTTTCTTT
-	TRBJ2-7	-	TRBV27	CASSSGGGEQYF	TGTGCCAGCAGTTCCGGCGGCGGCGAGCAGTACTTC
-	TRBJ2-2	TRBD1	TRBV29-1	CSVGTGSATGELFF	TGCAGCGTGGGGACAGGGTCGGCCACCGGGGAGCTGTTTTTT
many	TRBJ2-1	-	TRBV10-3	CAISEGPKSRDNEQFF	TGTGCCATCAGTGAGGGACCGAAATCCCGAGACAATGAGCAGTTCTTC
many	TRBJ1-1	-	TRBV6-5	CASTRGGGAEAFF	TGTGCCAGCACCCGAGGCGGGGGTGCTGAAGCTTTCTTT
many	TRBJ2-1	TRBD2	TRBV12-3/TRBV12-4	CASLGTSGRGYNEQFF	TGTGCCAGCCTCGGGACTAGCGGGAGGGGCTACAATGAGCAGTTCTTC
many	TRBJ2-4	TRBD2	TRBV7-9	CASSLDLAGVPIQYF	TGTGCCAGCAGCTTAGATCTAGCGGGAGTACCCATTCAGTACTTC
many	TRBJ1-2	-	TRBV10-3	CAISDGGNGYTF	TGTGCCATCAGTGATGGGGGTAATGGCTACACCTTC
many	TRBJ1-4	-	TRBV12-3/TRBV12-4	CASSRQSNEKLFF	TGTGCCAGCAGCCGACAATCTAATGAAAAACTGTTTTTT
-	TRBJ2-2	TRBD2	TRBV5-6	CASRSDISGSFEELFF	TGTGCCAGCAGGTCCGACATTAGCGGGAGTTTTGAGGAGCTGTTTTTT
many	TRBJ2-5	-	TRBV5-1	CASSPSQGLATQYF	TGCGCCAGCAGCCCCTCACAGGGTCTGGCGACCCAGTACTTC
-	TRBJ2-3	-	TRBV6-2/TRBV6-3	CASSSGLDTDTQYF	TGTGCCAGCAGTTCCGGACTCGACACAGATACGCAGTATTTT
many	TRBJ1-1	TRBD1	TRBV6-1	CASSRDRGRGTEAFF	TGTGCCAGCAGTCGGGACAGGGGGCGAGGCACTGAAGCTTTCTTT
many	TRBJ2-5	TRBD2	TRBV12-3/TRBV12-4	CASSRGRERETQYF	TGTGCCAGCAGCCGAGGGCGGGAGAGGGAGACCCAGTACTTC
many	TRBJ2-3	-	TRBV2	CASGDGTPSTDTQYF	TGTGCCAGCGGGGACGGGACCCCTAGCACAGATACGCAGTATTTT
many	TRBJ2-1	-	TRBV6-4	CASSVGRSDNEQFF	TGTGCCAGCAGTGTAGGGAGGTCCGACAATGAGCAGTTCTTC
many	TRBJ2-3	-	TRBV25-1	CASSESPGADTQYF	TGTGCCAGCAGTGAATCCCCGGGGGCAGATACGCAGTATTTT
-	TRBJ2-7	-	TRBV12-3/TRBV12-4	CASSLGQVNTYEQYF	TGTGCCAGCAGTTTGGGGCAGGTTAACACCTACGAGCAGTACTTC
many	TRBJ2-1	-	TRBV4-3	CASSQDTVGIGDGEQFF	TGCGCCAGCAGCCAAGATACGGTCGGGATCGGTGATGGTGAGCAGTTCTTC
many	TRBJ2-1	-	TRBV4-1	CASSPPGGFNEQFF	TGCGCCAGCAGCCCCCCAGGGGGGTTCAATGAGCAGTTCTTC
many	TRBJ1-6	TRBD1	TRBV6-2/TRBV6-3	CASSYQGASSPLHF	TGTGCCAGCAGTTACCAGGGGGCAAGTTCACCCCTCCACTTT
many	TRBJ1-6	-	TRBV4-2	CASSQDKPSPLHF	TGTGCCAGCAGCCAAGACAAACCTTCACCCCTCCACTTT
few	TRBJ2-1	TRBD2	TRBV5-6	CASSPPRSIAGTINEQFF	TGTGCCAGCAGCCCGCCCCGAAGTATAGCGGGTACTATTAATGAGCAGTTCTTC
many	TRBJ2-4	TRBD2	TRBV7-8	CASSGGRELRAKNIQYF	TGTGCCAGCAGCGGGGGGAGGGAGTTGCGGGCCAAAAACATTCAGTACTTC
many	TRBJ2-1	TRBD2	TRBV12-3/TRBV12-4	CASSPWGRADYNEQFF	TGTGCCAGCAGTCCTTGGGGGAGGGCGGACTACAATGAGCAGTTCTTC
many	TRBJ2-7	TRBD2	TRBV15	CATRTSGTHEQYF	TGTGCCACCCGGACTAGCGGGACTCACGAGCAGTACTTC
many	TRBJ1-4	TRBD1	TRBV2	CASSRDRVEEKLFF	TGTGCCAGCAGCCGGGACAGGGTGGAAGAAAAACTGTTTTTT
once	TRBJ2-1	-	TRBV7-2	CASSLALETYNEQFF	TGTGCCAGCAGCTTAGCTCTAGAAACATACAATGAGCAGTTCTTC
many	TRBJ2-1	TRBD1	TRBV6-5	CASSYLGTGWNEQFF	TGTGCCAGCAGTTACTTGGGGACAGGGTGGAATGAGCAGTTCTTC
many	TRBJ2-1	-	TRBV4-3	CASSQEGVARTYNEQFF	TGCGCCAGCAGCCAAGAGGGGGTAGCCCGCACCTACAATGAGCAGTTCTTC
many	TRBJ2-2	-	TRBV5-1	CASSLVLTGELFF	TGCGCCAGCAGCTTGGTCCTCACCGGGGAGCTGTTTTTT
-	TRBJ2-1	TRBD2	TRBV4-1	CASSQGSSGIYEQFF	TGCGCCAGCAGCCAAGGGTCTAGCGGGATATATGAGCAGTTCTTC
-	TRBJ2-2	-	TRBV25-1	CASSLTYTGELFF	TGTGCCAGCAGTTTAACGTACACCGGGGAGCTGTTTTTT
many	TRBJ2-1	TRBD2	TRBV11-2	CASSSQAGAYNEQFF	TGTGCCAGCAGCTCCCAGGCGGGAGCTTACAATGAGCAGTTCTTC
-	TRBJ2-2	-	TRBV29-1	CSGTGTSNTGELFF	TGCAGCGGAACGGGGACATCGAACACCGGGGAGCTGTTTTTT
many	TRBJ1-6	TRBD1	TRBV25-1	CASSFGTGSSSPLHF	TGTGCCAGCAGTTTCGGGACAGGGTCAAGTTCACCCCTCCACTTT
-	TRBJ1-2	-	TRBV18	CASSPFVRQFYGYTF	TGTGCCAGCTCACCTTTTGTGAGACAGTTTTATGGCTACACCTTC
many	TRBJ1-2	TRBD1	TRBV12-3/TRBV12-4	CASSFGRGLGYTF	TGTGCCAGCAGTTTCGGCAGGGGGCTTGGCTACACCTTC